These 15 T cell receptor beta chains originate from one sample sequenced in a study of shared clonotypes between healthy human individuals. Method: immunoSEQ multiplex PCR; TCRdb's copy keeps in-frame clones and lacks some. The sample has 2,500,000 or so clones, about 90% seen once. The sequencing sample was made of naive CD4+ T cells from PBMCs. Documented subset: CD45RA+ positively selected. Every receptor here comes from a young man in good health. Some clones in this sample may be carry-over from other donors' samples.

In DNA form, the CDR3 reads TGTGCCAGCAGCCCCTCGTCCCCAACTAGCGGGGACACCGGGGAGCTGTTTTTT. Translated: CASSPSSPTSGDTGELFF. The genes are TRBV7-9 and TRBJ2-2; 10 nucleotides align to TRBD2. J gave up 3 bases and V 5 bases, and 12 bases lay outside the gene matches. The CDR3 has 18 amino acids. Germline V gene sequence: CDR1 SEHNR, CDR2 FQNEAQ (reference sequence).

This chain uses TRBV6-6 with TRBJ2-1; the match to TRBD2 covers 12 bases. This CDR3 comprises 16 residues. Trimming cost V 6 bases and J 12 bases; bases outside gene matches: 15. Per the germline V gene, CDR1 is MNHNY and CDR2 is SVGAGI (reference sequence). The CDR3 here is CASRNLRGLAGGGQFF. DNA of the CDR3: TGTGCCAGCAGGAATTTACGCGGCCTAGCGGGAGGGGGGCAGTTCTTC.

The chain employs TRBV14 and TRBJ1-5; TRBD1 is a possible D gene (5 bases). Trimming took 11 bases from V and 2 from J, leaving 19 bases between them. The V gene's germline CDR1 is SGHDN and CDR2 FVKESK. The CDR3 spans 15 residues. The CDR3 coding sequence is TGTGCCGGAAGGGGAGGCATGCTTCGCAATCAGCCCCAGCATTTT. Amino acid sequence: CAGRGGMLRNQPQHF.

The chain is built from TRBV27 and TRBJ2-3; 7 bases fit TRBD1. V lost 3 bases, J lost 3 bases, and 6 bases stayed unmatched. The CDR3 is 15 amino acids. Germline V gene lookup returns CDR1 MNHEY and CDR2 SMNVEV (reference sequence). CDR3 amino acids: CASSLRGHETDTQYF. CDR3 nucleotides: TGTGCCAGCAGTTTGAGGGGGCACGAAACAGATACGCAGTATTTT.

The chain joins TRBV29-1 to TRBJ1-1; D might be TRBD1 (6 bases). This CDR3 has 13 amino acids. Trimming removed 7 bases at V and 1 base at J, with 13 bases between. Germline loops: CDR1 SQVTM, CDR2 ANQGSEA. The CDR3 DNA follows: TGCAGCGGGGCGACAGGCGGGAACACTGAAGCTTTCTTT. Its translation is CSGATGGNTEAFF.

Of note for this clone: The identical CDR3 is also encoded by other nucleotide sequences in the sample. This chain connects TRBV28 to TRBJ2-7; 8 nucleotides line up with TRBD2. Per the germline V gene, CDR1 is MDHEN and CDR2 is SYDVKM. V was clipped by 4 bases and J by 1 base; unmatched bases: 3. The CDR3 has 14 amino acids. CDR3 protein: CASSSTSASYEQYF. CDR3 bases: TGTGCCAGCAGTTCGACTAGCGCGTCCTACGAGCAGTACTTC.

The V gene is TRBV7-2, the J gene TRBJ1-5; D ambiguous. Trimming removed 2 bases from V and 1 base from J, with 9 bases in between. The CDR3 has 15 residues. CDR1 and CDR2 from the germline V gene are SGHTA and FQGNSA. This CDR3 reads CASSLNQVSNQPQHF. CDR3 bases: TGTGCCAGCAGCTTAAACCAGGTCAGCAATCAGCCCCAGCATTTT.

As to this clone: At the DNA level, this CDR3 is encoded by other sequences in the same sample as well. The chain links TRBV7-3 to TRBJ2-1, with 10 bases lining up with TRBD2. Germline V gene lookup returns CDR1 SGHTA and CDR2 FQGTGA. The CDR3 totals 15 residues. The ends lost 6 bases at V and 4 bases at J; junction bases unmatched: 6. CDR3 amino acids: CASSLTSGTYNEQFF. CDR3 nucleotide sequence: TGTGCCAGCAGTCTTACTAGCGGGACTTACAATGAGCAGTTCTTC.

On this clone itself: Different DNA sequences within this sample yield the same CDR3. This chain joins TRBV7-3 and TRBJ1-1; no firm D call. Germline values: CDR1 SGHTA, CDR2 FQGTGA. The CDR3 totals 13 residues. The ends were cut back, 3 bases at V and 1 base at J, with 6 bases in the middle. Written as DNA, the CDR3 is TGTGCCAGCAGCTTTAGGGAGAACACTGAAGCTTTCTTT. It is translated as CASSFRENTEAFF.

This chain uses TRBV10-3 with TRBJ1-1; D uncertain. Germline CDR1 and CDR2: ENHRY and SYGVKD. This CDR3 is built from 13 residues. Trimming pared 7 bases from V and 1 base from J, leaving 10 bases between. CDR3 amino acids: CAIMGDRNTEAFF. For the CDR3, the DNA is TGTGCCATCATGGGCGATAGGAACACTGAAGCTTTCTTT.

The chain has TRBV5-1 and TRBJ1-4; TRBD1 might be the D (6 bases). Germline CDR1 reads SGHRS; CDR2 reads YFSETQ. V dropped 4 bases and J dropped 7 bases, with 17 bases sitting between them. The CDR3 runs to 15 residues. CDR3 amino acids: CASSKGMGGSEKLFF. In DNA form, the CDR3 reads TGCGCCAGCAGCAAGGGGATGGGGGGCAGTGAAAAACTGTTTTTT.

V is TRBV6-1 and J is TRBJ2-1; D is ambiguous. The germline V and J ends were trimmed by 7 bases and 6 bases, with 16 bases remaining between them. Germline V gene lookup returns CDR1 MNHNS and CDR2 SASEGT. The CDR3 sequence is 14 residues long. The CDR3 loop reads CASNPVVLGNEQFF. The CDR3 DNA follows: TGTGCCAGCAACCCCGTAGTGTTGGGCAATGAGCAGTTCTTC.

The gene calls are TRBV11-2 and TRBJ1-4; possible D gene TRBD1, 6 bases. This CDR3 contains 13 residues. The germline V gene has CDR1 SGHAT and CDR2 FQNNGV. Trimming removed 5 bases from V and 8 bases from J, with 12 bases in between. CDR3 region: CASSKDRTEKLFF. As DNA, the CDR3 is TGTGCCAGCAGCAAAGACAGGACAGAAAAACTGTTTTTT.

The V call is TRBV28, the J call TRBJ2-3; D possibly corresponds to TRBD1 (7 bases). Germline values: CDR1 MDHEN, CDR2 SYDVKM. Trimming took 7 bases from V and 5 from J, leaving 22 bases between them. There are 16 residues in the CDR3. The CDR3 sequence: CASTIQGGRGVDTQYF. In nucleotides, the CDR3 is TGTGCCAGCACCATACAAGGGGGCAGGGGGGTAGATACGCAGTATTTT.

CDR3 sequence (DNA): TGTGCCAGTAGTACCTCGGGAGGGAGGGCTAATGAAAAACTGTTTTTT. Its protein is CASSTSGGRANEKLFF. This chain uses TRBV19 with TRBJ1-4; no definite D call. The CDR3 is made up of 16 amino acids. Germline V gene lookup returns CDR1 LNHDA and CDR2 SQIVND (reference sequence). V was trimmed by 4 bases and J by 3 bases, leaving 15 bases between them.